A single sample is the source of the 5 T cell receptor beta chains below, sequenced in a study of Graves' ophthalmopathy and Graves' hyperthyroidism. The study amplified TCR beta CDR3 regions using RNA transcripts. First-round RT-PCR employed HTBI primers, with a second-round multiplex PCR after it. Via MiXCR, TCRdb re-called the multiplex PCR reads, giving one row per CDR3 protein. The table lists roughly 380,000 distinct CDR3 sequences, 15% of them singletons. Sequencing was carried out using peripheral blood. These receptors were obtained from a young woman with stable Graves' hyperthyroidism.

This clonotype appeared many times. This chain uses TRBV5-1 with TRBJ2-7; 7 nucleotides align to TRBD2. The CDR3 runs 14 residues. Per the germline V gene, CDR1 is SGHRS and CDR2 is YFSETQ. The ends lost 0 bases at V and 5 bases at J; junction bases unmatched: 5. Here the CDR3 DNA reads TGCGCCAGCAGCTTGGAGGGGAGGGCCCACGAGCAGTACTTC. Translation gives CASSLEGRAHEQYF.

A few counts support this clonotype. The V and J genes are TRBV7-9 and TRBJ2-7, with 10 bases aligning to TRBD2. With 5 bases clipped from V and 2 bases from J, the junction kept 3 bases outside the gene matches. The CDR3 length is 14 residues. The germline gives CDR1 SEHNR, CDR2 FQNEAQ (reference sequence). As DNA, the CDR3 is TGTGCCAGCAGCCCGGGACTAGCGCCCTACGAGCAGTACTTC. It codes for CASSPGLAPYEQYF.

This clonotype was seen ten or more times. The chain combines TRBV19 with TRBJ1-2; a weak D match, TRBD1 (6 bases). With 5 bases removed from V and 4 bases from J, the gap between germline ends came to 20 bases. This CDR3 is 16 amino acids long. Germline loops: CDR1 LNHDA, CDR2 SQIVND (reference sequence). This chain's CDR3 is CASSDLDRTRIYGYTF. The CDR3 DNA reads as TGTGCCAGTAGTGACTTAGACAGGACCCGCATCTATGGCTACACCTTC. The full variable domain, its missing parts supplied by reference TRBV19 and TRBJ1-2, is DGGITQSPKYLFRKEGQNVTLSCEQNLNHDAMYWYRQDPGQGLRLIYYSQIVNDFQKGDIAEGYSVSREKKESFPLTVTSAQKNPTAFYLCASSDLDRTRIYGYTFGSGTRLTVV.

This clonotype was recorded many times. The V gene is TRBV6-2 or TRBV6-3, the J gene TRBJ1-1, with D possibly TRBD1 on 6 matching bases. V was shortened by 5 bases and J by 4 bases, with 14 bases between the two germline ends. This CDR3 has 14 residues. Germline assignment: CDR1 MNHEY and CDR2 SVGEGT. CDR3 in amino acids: CASSGDIRGTEAFF. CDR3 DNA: TGTGCCAGCAGTGGGGACATTAGGGGCACTGAAGCTTTCTTT.

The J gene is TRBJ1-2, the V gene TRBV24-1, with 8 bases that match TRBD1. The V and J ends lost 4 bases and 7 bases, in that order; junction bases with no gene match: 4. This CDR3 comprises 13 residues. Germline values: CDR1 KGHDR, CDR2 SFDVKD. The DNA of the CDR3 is TGTGCCACCAGTGAACGACAGGGGTCTGGCTACACCTTC. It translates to CATSERQGSGYTF.